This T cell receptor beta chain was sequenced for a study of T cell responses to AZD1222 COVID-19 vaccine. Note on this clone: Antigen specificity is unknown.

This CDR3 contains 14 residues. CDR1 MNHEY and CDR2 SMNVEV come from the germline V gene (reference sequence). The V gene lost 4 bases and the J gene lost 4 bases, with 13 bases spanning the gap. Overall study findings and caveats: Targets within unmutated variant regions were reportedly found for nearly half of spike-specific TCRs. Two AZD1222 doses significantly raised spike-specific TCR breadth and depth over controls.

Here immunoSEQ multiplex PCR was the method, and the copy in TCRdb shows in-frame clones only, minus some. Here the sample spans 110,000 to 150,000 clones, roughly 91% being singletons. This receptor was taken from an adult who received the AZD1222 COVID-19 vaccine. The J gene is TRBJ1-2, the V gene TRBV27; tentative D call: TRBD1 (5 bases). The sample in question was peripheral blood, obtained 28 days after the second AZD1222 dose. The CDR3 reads CASSSLVGVYGYTF. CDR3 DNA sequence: TGTGCCAGCAGTTCCCTAGTAGGGGTCTATGGCTACACCTTC.